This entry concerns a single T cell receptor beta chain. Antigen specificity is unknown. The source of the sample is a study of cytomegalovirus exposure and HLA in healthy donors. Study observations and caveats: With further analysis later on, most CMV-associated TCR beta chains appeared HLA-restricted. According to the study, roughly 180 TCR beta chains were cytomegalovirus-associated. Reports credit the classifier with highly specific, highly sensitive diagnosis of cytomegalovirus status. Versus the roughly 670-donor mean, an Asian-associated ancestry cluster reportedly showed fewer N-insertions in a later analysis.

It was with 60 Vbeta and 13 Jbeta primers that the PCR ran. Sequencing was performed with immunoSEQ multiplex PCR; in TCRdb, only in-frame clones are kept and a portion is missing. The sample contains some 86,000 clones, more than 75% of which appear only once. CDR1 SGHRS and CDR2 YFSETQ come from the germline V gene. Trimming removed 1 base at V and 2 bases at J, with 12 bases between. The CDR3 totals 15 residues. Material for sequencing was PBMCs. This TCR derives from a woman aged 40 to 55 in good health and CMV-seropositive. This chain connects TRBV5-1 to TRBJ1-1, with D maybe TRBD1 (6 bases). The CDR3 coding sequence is TGCGCCAGCAGCTTGCTTGAGACAGGAAACACTGAAGCTTTCTTT. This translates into CASSLLETGNTEAFF.